The 3 T cell receptor beta chains listed next were all sequenced from one sample in a study of identifying expanded T cells in peripheral blood. Here immunoSEQ multiplex PCR was the method, and the copy in TCRdb shows in-frame clones only, minus some. The data show about 86,000 clones, 88% seen once. Source material: blood. The receptors were gathered from a person aged 18 to 69 in good health.

The chain links TRBV9 to TRBJ2-1; 10 bases line up with TRBD2. Germline V CDR1 and CDR2: SGDLS, YYNGEE. CDR3 length: 13 amino acids. The V and J ends lost 7 bases and 9 bases, in that order; junction bases with no gene match: 7. CDR3 protein: CASCGTSETEQFF. The CDR3 DNA follows: TGTGCCAGCTGCGGGACTAGCGAGACTGAGCAGTTCTTC.

The rearrangement uses TRBV11-2 and TRBJ1-1; 8 nucleotides line up with TRBD1. Looked up from germline, CDR1 is SGHAT and CDR2 is FQNNGV. The trim removed 5 bases at V and 1 base at J, leaving 6 bases unmatched. The CDR3 runs to 15 residues. CDR3 coding DNA: TGTGCCAGCAGCCAGAGACAGGGGCGGAACACTGAAGCTTTCTTT. Residues: CASSQRQGRNTEAFF. Looking up the rest from reference TRBV11-2 and TRBJ1-1 gives the full variable domain: EAGVAQSPRYKIIEKRQSVAFWCNPISGHATLYWYQQILGQGPKLLIQFQNNGVVDDSQLPKDRFSAERLKGVDSTLKIQPAKLEDSAVYLCASSQRQGRNTEAFFGQGTRLTVV.

This chain links TRBV29-1 with TRBJ1-4; D remains ambiguous. Germline lookup yields CDR1 SQVTM and CDR2 ANQGSEA. V lost 6 bases and J lost 5, with 13 bases in between. CDR3 length equals 13 residues. CDR3 nucleotide sequence: TGCAGCGTAGAGGAACAGAGAAATGAAAAACTGTTTTTT. It encodes CSVEEQRNEKLFF.